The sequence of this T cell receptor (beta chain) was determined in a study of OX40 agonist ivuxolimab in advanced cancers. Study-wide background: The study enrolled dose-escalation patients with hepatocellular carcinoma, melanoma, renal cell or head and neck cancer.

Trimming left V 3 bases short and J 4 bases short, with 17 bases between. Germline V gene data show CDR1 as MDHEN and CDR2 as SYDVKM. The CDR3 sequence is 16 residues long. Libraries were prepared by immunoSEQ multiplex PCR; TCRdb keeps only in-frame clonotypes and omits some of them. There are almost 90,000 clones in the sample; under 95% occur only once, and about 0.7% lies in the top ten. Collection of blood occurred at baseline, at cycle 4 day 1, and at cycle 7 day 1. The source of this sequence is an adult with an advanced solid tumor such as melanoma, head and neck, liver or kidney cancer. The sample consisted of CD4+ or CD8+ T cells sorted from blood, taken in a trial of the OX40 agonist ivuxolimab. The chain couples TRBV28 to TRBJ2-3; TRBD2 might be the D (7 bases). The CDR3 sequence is CASSFGLGGLSDTQYF. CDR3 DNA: TGTGCCAGCAGTTTTGGATTGGGGGGGCTGTCAGATACGCAGTATTTT.